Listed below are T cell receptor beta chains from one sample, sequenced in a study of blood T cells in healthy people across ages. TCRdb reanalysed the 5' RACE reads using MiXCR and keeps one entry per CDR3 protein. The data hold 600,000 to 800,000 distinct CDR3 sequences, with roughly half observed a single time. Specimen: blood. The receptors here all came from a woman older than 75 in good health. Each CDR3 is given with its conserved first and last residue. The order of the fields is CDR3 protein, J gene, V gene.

CASSQVTREAFF,TRBJ1-1,TRBV14
CAWSVRSPNEQFF,TRBJ2-1,TRBV30
CASSLASSLAKNIQYF,TRBJ2-4,TRBV7-2
CATSPAGTGGDIQYF,TRBJ2-4,TRBV15
CASSGTSGEDTQYF,TRBJ2-3,TRBV7-9
CSAGRALSTEAFF,TRBJ1-1,TRBV20-1
CASSLGAEGSNQPQHF,TRBJ1-5,TRBV12-3/TRBV12-4
CAWRQDRVETQYF,TRBJ2-5,TRBV30
CSVGRGAQETQYF,TRBJ2-5,TRBV29-1
CSATRDAVRSIQYF,TRBJ2-4,TRBV20-1
CASSQHDRGPSEQYF,TRBJ2-7,TRBV4-3
CASSYSRGLGTEAFF,TRBJ1-1,TRBV6-5
CASSSHSRLNTEAFF,TRBJ1-1,TRBV5-8
CASSLFGGGLQETQYF,TRBJ2-5,TRBV5-1
CSAPASTEAFF,TRBJ1-1,TRBV20-1
CASSDDRGTYEQYF,TRBJ2-7,TRBV25-1
CASSVNTADEKLFF,TRBJ1-4,TRBV9
CASSAGVDYGYTF,TRBJ1-2,TRBV5-1
CASSQATSVVNEQYF,TRBJ2-7,TRBV4-1
CASSQTLGLGPSYEQYF,TRBJ2-7,TRBV4-2
CASSSQGLNYGYTF,TRBJ1-2,TRBV6-6
CSAFGLAGNNEQFF,TRBJ2-1,TRBV20-1
CASSLGRQVSYNEAFF,TRBJ1-1,TRBV12-3/TRBV12-4
CASSYSANYGYTF,TRBJ1-2,TRBV6-6
CASSPNPTADYNSPLHF,TRBJ1-6,TRBV6-1
CASSLTSGAQETQYF,TRBJ2-5,TRBV12-3/TRBV12-4
CAITPGQNTEAFF,TRBJ1-1,TRBV10-3
CASSPSTGTDYGYTF,TRBJ1-2,TRBV18
CASSQAGAPNEQFF,TRBJ2-1,TRBV5-1
CASSLDYTAQYF,TRBJ2-7,TRBV7-2
CSVRGYNEQFF,TRBJ2-1,TRBV29-1
CASSNGMWGTEAFF,TRBJ1-1,TRBV5-1
CTSSLEPAESTDTQYF,TRBJ2-3,TRBV7-6
CSVTITTLAKNIQYF,TRBJ2-4,TRBV29-1
CASSPQGARQETQYF,TRBJ2-5,TRBV28
CSVPTSGSSYEQYF,TRBJ2-7,TRBV20-1
CSAAPSGYTF,TRBJ1-2,TRBV20-1
CASSPQFREQFF,TRBJ2-1,TRBV18
CASSSELGQFYGYTF,TRBJ1-2,TRBV5-5
CSVEQPGGWTEAFF,TRBJ1-1,TRBV29-1